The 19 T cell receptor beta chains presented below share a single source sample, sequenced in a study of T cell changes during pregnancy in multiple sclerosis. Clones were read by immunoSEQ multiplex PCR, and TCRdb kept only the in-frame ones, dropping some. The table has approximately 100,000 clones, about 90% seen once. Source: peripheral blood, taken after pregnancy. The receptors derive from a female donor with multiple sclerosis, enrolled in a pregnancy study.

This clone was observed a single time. The CDR3: CASSQGLAGGTNTEAFF. CDR3 DNA sequence: TGCGCCAGCAGCCAAGGCCTGGCAGGGGGGACCAACACTGAAGCTTTCTTT. This rearrangement joins TRBV4-3 to TRBJ1-1; 7 bases agree with TRBD1. V lost 1 base, J lost 2 bases, and 10 bases stayed unmatched. Per the germline V gene, CDR1 is LGHNA and CDR2 is YSLEER. CDR3 length equals 17 residues.

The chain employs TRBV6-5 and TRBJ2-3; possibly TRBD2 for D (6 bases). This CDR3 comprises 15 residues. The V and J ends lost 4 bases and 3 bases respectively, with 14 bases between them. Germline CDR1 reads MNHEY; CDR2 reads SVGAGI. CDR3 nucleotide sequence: TGTGCCAGCAGTTGGGTGGCAGGGAGGACAGATACGCAGTATTTT. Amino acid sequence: CASSWVAGRTDTQYF.

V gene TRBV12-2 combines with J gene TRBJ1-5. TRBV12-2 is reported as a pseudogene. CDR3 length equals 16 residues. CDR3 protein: CASRLARATKNQPQHF. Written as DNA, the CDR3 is TGTGCAAGTCGCTTAGCGAGGGCGACGAAGAATCAGCCCCAGCATTTT.

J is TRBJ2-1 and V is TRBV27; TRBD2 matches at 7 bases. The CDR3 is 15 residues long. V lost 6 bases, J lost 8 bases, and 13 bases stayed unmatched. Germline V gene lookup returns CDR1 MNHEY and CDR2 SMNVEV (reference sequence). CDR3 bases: TGTGCCAGCAGAGGGGACTATACCTTTATCCATGAGCAGTTCTTC. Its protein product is CASRGDYTFIHEQFF.

CDR3: CASSKGLAVETQYF. CDR3 nucleotide sequence: TGTGCCAGTAGTAAAGGACTAGCAGTCGAGACCCAGTACTTC. The chain carries TRBV19 and TRBJ2-5, with 8 bases matching TRBD2. The CDR3 has 14 residues. The J segment lost 5 bases and the V segment lost 4 bases, leaving 6 bases of the junction unmatched. Per germline, CDR1 LNHDA and CDR2 SQIVND (reference sequence).

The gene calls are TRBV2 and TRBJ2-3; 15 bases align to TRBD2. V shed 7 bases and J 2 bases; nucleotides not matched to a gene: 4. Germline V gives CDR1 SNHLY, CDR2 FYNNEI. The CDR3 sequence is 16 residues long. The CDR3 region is CASTGLAGGNTDTQYF. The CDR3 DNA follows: TGTGCCAGCACCGGACTAGCGGGAGGGAACACAGATACGCAGTATTTT.

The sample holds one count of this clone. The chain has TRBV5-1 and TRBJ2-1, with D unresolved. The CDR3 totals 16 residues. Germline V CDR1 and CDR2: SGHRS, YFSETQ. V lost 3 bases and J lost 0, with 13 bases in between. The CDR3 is CASSSPGSGSYNEQFF. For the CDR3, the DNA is TGCGCCAGCAGCTCGCCTGGGTCGGGCTCCTACAATGAGCAGTTCTTC.

The DNA for the CDR3 is TGTGCCAGCAGCTTAGGGTTTGGGGCGGGGCTAGCCAAAAACATTCAGTACTTC. Amino acids: CASSLGFGAGLAKNIQYF. The rearrangement uses TRBV7-2 and TRBJ2-4; D may be TRBD2 (6 bases). The CDR3 is 18 residues long. The ends were cut back, 1 base at V and 0 bases at J, with 16 bases in the middle. CDR1 is SGHTA and CDR2 is FQGNSA in the germline V gene. Combining the CDR3 with reference TRBV7-2 and TRBJ2-4 gives the whole variable domain GAGVSQSPSNKVTEKGKDVELRCDPISGHTALYWYRQSLGQGLEFLIYFQGNSAPDKSGLPSDRFSAERTGGSVSTLTIQRTQQEDSAVYLCASSLGFGAGLAKNIQYFGAGTRLSVL.

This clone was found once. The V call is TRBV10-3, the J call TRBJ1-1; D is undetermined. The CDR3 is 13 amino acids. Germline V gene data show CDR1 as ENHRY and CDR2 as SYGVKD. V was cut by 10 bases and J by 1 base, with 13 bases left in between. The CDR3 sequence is CATVNPGNTEAFF. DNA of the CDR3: TGTGCCACCGTGAATCCAGGGAACACTGAAGCTTTCTTT.

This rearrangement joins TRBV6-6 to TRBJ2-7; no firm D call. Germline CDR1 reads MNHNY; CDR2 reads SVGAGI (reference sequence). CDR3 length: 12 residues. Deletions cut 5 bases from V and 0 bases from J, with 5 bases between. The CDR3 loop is CASSASSYEQYF. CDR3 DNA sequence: TGTGCCAGCAGTGCCAGCTCCTACGAGCAGTACTTC.

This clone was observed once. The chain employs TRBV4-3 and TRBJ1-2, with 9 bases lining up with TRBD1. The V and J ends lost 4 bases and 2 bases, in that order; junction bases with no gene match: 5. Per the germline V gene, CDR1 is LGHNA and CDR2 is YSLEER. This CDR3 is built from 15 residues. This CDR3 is CASSPSGTGNYGYTF. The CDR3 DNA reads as TGCGCCAGCAGCCCCTCCGGGACAGGGAACTATGGCTACACCTTC.

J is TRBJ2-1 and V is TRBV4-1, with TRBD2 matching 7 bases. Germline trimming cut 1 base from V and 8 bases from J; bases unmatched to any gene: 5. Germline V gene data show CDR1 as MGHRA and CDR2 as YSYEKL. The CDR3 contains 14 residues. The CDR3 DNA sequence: TGCGCCAGCAGCCAAGGGGGGAGGGGCGATGAGCAGTTCTTC. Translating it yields CASSQGGRGDEQFF.

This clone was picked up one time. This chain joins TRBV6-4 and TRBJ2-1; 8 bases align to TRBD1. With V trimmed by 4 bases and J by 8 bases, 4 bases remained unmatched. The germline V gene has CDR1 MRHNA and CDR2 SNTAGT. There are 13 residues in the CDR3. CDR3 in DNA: TGTGCCAGCAGTGGTGACAGGGGTGATGAGCAGTTCTTC. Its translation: CASSGDRGDEQFF.

CDR3 protein: CASRTGTGELFF. The DNA of the CDR3 is TGTGCCAGCAGAACAGGGACCGGGGAGCTGTTTTTT. The genes are TRBV7-7 and TRBJ2-2; the D gene is possibly TRBD1 (6 bases). V was cut by 6 bases and J by 5 bases, with 7 bases left in between. CDR3 length equals 12 residues. The V gene's germline CDR1 is SSHAT and CDR2 FNYEAQ (reference sequence).

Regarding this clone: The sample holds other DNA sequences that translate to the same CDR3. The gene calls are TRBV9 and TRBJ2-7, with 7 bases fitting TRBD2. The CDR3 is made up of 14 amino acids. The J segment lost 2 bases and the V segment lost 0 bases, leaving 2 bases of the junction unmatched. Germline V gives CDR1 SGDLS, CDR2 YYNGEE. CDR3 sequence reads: CASSVGGRAYEQYF. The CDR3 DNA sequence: TGTGCCAGCAGCGTAGGGGGGAGGGCCTACGAGCAGTACTTC. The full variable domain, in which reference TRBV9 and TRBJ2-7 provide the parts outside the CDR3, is DSGVTQTPKHLITATGQRVTLRCSPRSGDLSVYWYQQSLDQGLQFLIQYYNGEERAKGNILERFSAQQFPDLHSELNLSSLELGDSALYFCASSVGGRAYEQYFGPGTRLTVT.

The CDR3 nucleotides are TGTGCCAGCAGCCAAGCCCGGTGGAGGGCCGGGGGAGATGAGCAGTTCTTC. This translates into CASSQARWRAGGDEQFF. The J gene is TRBJ2-1, the V gene TRBV4-2; possibly TRBD2 for D (6 bases). The CDR3 is 17 amino acids. CDR1 LGHNA and CDR2 YNFKEQ come from the germline V gene. Between the trimmed V and J ends, which lost 1 base and 8 bases, there was a span of 21 bases.

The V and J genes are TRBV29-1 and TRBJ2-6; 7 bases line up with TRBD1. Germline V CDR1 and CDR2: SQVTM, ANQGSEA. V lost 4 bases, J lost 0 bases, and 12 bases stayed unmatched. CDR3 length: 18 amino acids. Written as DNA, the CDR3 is TGCAGCGTTGCCAAGGATCAGGGGGTTAACTCTGGGGCCAACGTCCTGACTTTC. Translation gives CSVAKDQGVNSGANVLTF.

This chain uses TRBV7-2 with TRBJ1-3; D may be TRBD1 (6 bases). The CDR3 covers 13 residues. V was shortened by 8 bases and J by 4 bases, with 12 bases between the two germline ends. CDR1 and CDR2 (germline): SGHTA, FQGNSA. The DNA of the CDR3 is TGTGCCAGCCTACAGGGCTTGGGAAACACCATATATTTT. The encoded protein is CASLQGLGNTIYF. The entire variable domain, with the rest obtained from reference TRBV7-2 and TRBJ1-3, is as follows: GAGVSQSPSNKVTEKGKDVELRCDPISGHTALYWYRQSLGQGLEFLIYFQGNSAPDKSGLPSDRFSAERTGGSVSTLTIQRTQQEDSAVYLCASLQGLGNTIYFGEGSWLTVV.

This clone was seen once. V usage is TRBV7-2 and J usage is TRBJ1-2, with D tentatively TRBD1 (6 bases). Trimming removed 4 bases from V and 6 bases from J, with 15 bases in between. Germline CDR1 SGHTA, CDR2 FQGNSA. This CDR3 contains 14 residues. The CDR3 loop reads CASSSIRGFNGYTF. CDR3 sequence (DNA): TGTGCCAGCAGCTCGATCAGGGGATTCAATGGCTACACCTTC. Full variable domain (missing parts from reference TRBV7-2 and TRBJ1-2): GAGVSQSPSNKVTEKGKDVELRCDPISGHTALYWYRQSLGQGLEFLIYFQGNSAPDKSGLPSDRFSAERTGGSVSTLTIQRTQQEDSAVYLCASSSIRGFNGYTFGSGTRLTVV.